These 18 T cell receptor beta chains originate from one sample sequenced in a study of blood T cell repertoires in COVID-19. Repertoires were generated with immunoSEQ multiplex PCR, while TCRdb's copy carries only in-frame clones and drops some. The sample contains 200,000 to 250,000 clones, almost 90% of which appear only once. Sequenced sample: PBMCs or T cells enriched from blood (not recorded which). These receptor sequences come from a man aged 30 to 45 who had been exposed to COVID-19.

The chain is built from TRBV29-1 and TRBJ2-3; 8 bases are a match to TRBD2. CDR3 length: 14 residues. With V trimmed by 7 bases and J by 7 bases, 13 bases remained unmatched. Germline CDR1 SQVTM, CDR2 ANQGSEA. This CDR3 reads CSATSSGYANTQYF. CDR3 DNA: TGCAGCGCTACATCTAGCGGGTACGCAAATACGCAGTATTTT.

The rearrangement joins TRBV4-1 to TRBJ1-5; perhaps TRBD1 as D (5 bases). This CDR3 is built from 16 residues. Trimming took off 0 bases at V and 1 base at J, with 10 bases between the two ends. The germline CDR1 and CDR2 sequences are MGHRA and YSYEKL. The CDR3, as DNA: TGCGCCAGCAGCCAAGAATGGGGCGCAAGCAATCAGCCCCAGCATTTT. Encoded protein: CASSQEWGASNQPQHF.

V and J are TRBV28 and TRBJ2-7, with TRBD1 as a possible D gene (5 bases). Germline assignment: CDR1 MDHEN and CDR2 SYDVKM. V was cut by 5 bases and J by 2 bases, with 10 bases left in between. This CDR3 has 13 residues. This chain's CDR3 is CASSRGGPYEQYF. CDR3 bases: TGTGCCAGCAGTAGGGGTGGTCCCTACGAGCAGTACTTC. The full variable domain, rest sourced from reference TRBV28 and TRBJ2-7, is DVKVTQSSRYLVKRTGEKVFLECVQDMDHENMFWYRQDPGLGLRLIYFSYDVKMKEKGDIPEGYSVSREKKERFSLILESASTNQTSMYLCASSRGGPYEQYFGPGTRLTVT.

This sequence joins TRBV30 and TRBJ1-6; the D gene is possibly TRBD1 (6 bases). This CDR3 has 14 residues. The V and J ends lost 5 bases and 7 bases respectively, with 15 bases between them. The germline CDR1 and CDR2 sequences are GTSNPN and SVGIG (reference sequence). The CDR3 here is CAWDRAGGNSPLHF. The CDR3 nucleotides are TGTGCCTGGGACCGTGCGGGGGGCAATTCACCCCTCCACTTT. The complete variable domain, with remaining parts taken from reference TRBV30 and TRBJ1-6, reads SQTIHQWPATLVQPVGSPLSLECTVEGTSNPNLYWYRQAAGRGLQLLFYSVGIGQISSEVPQNLSASRPQDRQFILSSKKLLLSDSGFYLCAWDRAGGNSPLHFGNGTRLTVT.

The J gene is TRBJ1-1, the V gene TRBV7-8; D ambiguous. Per the germline V gene, CDR1 is SGHVS and CDR2 is FQNEAQ. V was clipped by 7 bases and J by 8 bases, with 14 bases between them. The CDR3 length is 12 residues. In DNA, the CDR3 is TGTGCCAGCACCCCAGGCACGGGAGAAGCTTTCTTT. Encoded protein: CASTPGTGEAFF.

This chain uses TRBV2 with TRBJ2-3, with TRBD1 identical over 9 bases. The V gene end was trimmed by 10 bases and the J gene end by 4 bases; junction bases not matched to a gene: 9. CDR1 is SNHLY and CDR2 is FYNNEI in the germline V gene. The CDR3 spans 14 residues. CDR3 sequence: CANTRDRVSDTQYF. Here the CDR3 DNA reads TGTGCCAACACCCGGGACAGGGTATCAGATACGCAGTATTTT.

The chain joins TRBV30 to TRBJ1-6; D might be TRBD1 (6 bases). The CDR3 consists of 15 residues. Per the germline V gene, CDR1 is GTSNPN and CDR2 is SVGIG (reference sequence). Trimming took 5 bases from V and 7 from J, leaving 18 bases between them. The CDR3 here is CAWGTRAGVNSPLHF. In nucleotides, the CDR3 is TGTGCCTGGGGGACCCGAGCAGGGGTAAATTCACCCCTCCACTTT.

The rearrangement links TRBV19 to TRBJ2-5; D gene ambiguous. V lost 8 bases to trimming and J lost 1 base, with 2 bases between them. CDR1 is LNHDA and CDR2 is SQIVND in the germline V gene (reference sequence). CDR3 length: 10 residues. The CDR3 sequence: CASRQETQYF. The DNA of the CDR3 is TGTGCCAGTCGCCAAGAGACCCAGTACTTC.

A note on this clone: A junction end diverges from the germline sequence, so it may reflect a read error. This chain links TRBV2 with TRBJ2-1; 12 bases match TRBD2. CDR1 is SNHLY, CDR2 FYNNEI, per germline. There are 14 residues in the CDR3. The CDR3 nucleotides are TGTGCCAGCAGTGCCCTAGCGGGGGGGAACTTAAAGCTCTTC. Its protein product is CASSALAGGNLKLF.

The genes are TRBV6-5 and TRBJ1-5; possible D gene TRBD1, 5 bases. Looked up from germline, CDR1 is MNHEY and CDR2 is SVGAGI. The CDR3 has 15 residues. V was trimmed by 1 base and J by 3 bases, leaving 10 bases between them. The CDR3 DNA is TGTGCCAGCAGTTACTTTCGACAGCCCAATCAGCCCCAGCATTTT. It specifies CASSYFRQPNQPQHF.

V usage is TRBV7-2 and J usage is TRBJ2-1; 8 nucleotides line up with TRBD2. Trimming at V came to 1 base and at J to 5 bases, leaving 13 bases not matched to a gene. This CDR3 region has 18 residues. Per the germline V gene, CDR1 is SGHTA and CDR2 is FQGNSA. The CDR3 region is CASSLDFGSGGGHNEQFF. CDR3 coding DNA: TGTGCCAGCAGCTTAGATTTCGGCTCGGGCGGGGGGCACAATGAGCAGTTCTTC.

The genes are TRBV25-1 and TRBJ1-6; D remains ambiguous. Germline V gene data show CDR1 as MGHDK and CDR2 as SYGVNS. The germline V and J ends were trimmed by 7 bases and 0 bases, with 10 bases remaining between them. The CDR3 is 15 residues long. The CDR3 region is CASTRASSYNSPLHF. As DNA, the CDR3 is TGTGCCAGCACGAGGGCCAGCTCCTATAATTCACCCCTCCACTTT. Variable domain in full (rest from reference TRBV25-1 and TRBJ1-6): EADIYQTPRYLVIGTGKKITLECSQTMGHDKMYWYQQDPGMELHLIHYSYGVNSTEKGDLSSESTVSRIRTEHFPLTLESARPSHTSQYLCASTRASSYNSPLHFGNGTRLTVT.

CDR3 sequence reads: CASSQRGTSSHEQYF. The CDR3 DNA sequence: TGTGCCAGCAGCCAGAGGGGGACTAGTTCCCACGAGCAGTACTTC. This chain joins TRBV3-1 (or the pseudogene TRBV3-2) and TRBJ2-7; 8 bases are a match to TRBD2. The CDR3 has 15 residues. Germline V gene lookup returns CDR1 LGHDT and CDR2 YNNKEL (reference sequence). J gave up 5 bases and V 3 bases, and 9 bases lay outside the gene matches.

The chain is built from TRBV7-9 and TRBJ1-1; 7 nucleotides align to TRBD1. V gave up 7 bases and J gave up 0 bases; unmatched junction bases: 8. Germline values: CDR1 SEHNR, CDR2 FQNEAQ (reference sequence). The CDR3 totals 15 residues. The CDR3 spells CASKPKDRMNTEAFF. In DNA form, the CDR3 reads TGTGCCAGCAAACCAAAGGACAGGATGAACACTGAAGCTTTCTTT.

The rearrangement joins TRBV5-5 to TRBJ1-1, with a possible D match to TRBD1 (5 bases). The germline V gene has CDR1 SGHKS and CDR2 YYEKEE (reference sequence). Trimming left V 5 bases short and J 11 bases short, with 22 bases between. There are 14 residues in the CDR3. The CDR3 spells CASRLPLGGGAAFF. CDR3 bases: TGTGCCAGCAGACTTCCCTTGGGAGGTGGGGCGGCTTTCTTT.

As to this clone: One junction end disagrees with the germline gene, perhaps due to a read error. The chain employs TRBV25-1 and TRBJ1-4; no definite D call. Germline lookup yields CDR1 MGHDK and CDR2 SYGVNS. The CDR3 extends over 12 amino acids. The chain's CDR3 is CASSEISGALIF. The CDR3 DNA reads as TGTGCCAGCAGTGAGATCAGCGGAGCCCTGATTTTT. Combining the CDR3 with reference TRBV25-1 and TRBJ1-4 gives the whole variable domain EADIYQTPRYLVIGTGKKITLECSQTMGHDKMYWYQQDPGMELHLIHYSYGVNSTEKGDLSSESTVSRIRTEHFPLTLESARPSHTSQYLCASSEISGALIFGSGTQLSVL.

In its sample, this clone was seen once. The rearrangement links TRBV2 to TRBJ2-5, with D possibly being TRBD1 (6 bases). The V end lost 5 bases, the J end lost 2 bases, and 12 bases lay between the germline ends. The length of the CDR3 is 14 residues. Germline V gene data show CDR1 as SNHLY and CDR2 as FYNNEI. CDR3 nucleotide sequence: TGTGCCAGCAGTAGGGACATTTTACAAGAGACCCAGTACTTC. It codes for CASSRDILQETQYF.

The J gene is TRBJ1-4, the V gene TRBV7-9, with 9 bases fitting TRBD1. Germline V CDR1 and CDR2: SEHNR, FQNEAQ (reference sequence). V lost 5 bases and J lost 7; bases outside the gene matches: 11. This CDR3 is 16 amino acids long. CDR3 sequence (DNA): TGTGCCAGCAGCCCTGGATCCGGGACAGGGCTTGAAAAACTGTTTTTT. Protein sequence: CASSPGSGTGLEKLFF.